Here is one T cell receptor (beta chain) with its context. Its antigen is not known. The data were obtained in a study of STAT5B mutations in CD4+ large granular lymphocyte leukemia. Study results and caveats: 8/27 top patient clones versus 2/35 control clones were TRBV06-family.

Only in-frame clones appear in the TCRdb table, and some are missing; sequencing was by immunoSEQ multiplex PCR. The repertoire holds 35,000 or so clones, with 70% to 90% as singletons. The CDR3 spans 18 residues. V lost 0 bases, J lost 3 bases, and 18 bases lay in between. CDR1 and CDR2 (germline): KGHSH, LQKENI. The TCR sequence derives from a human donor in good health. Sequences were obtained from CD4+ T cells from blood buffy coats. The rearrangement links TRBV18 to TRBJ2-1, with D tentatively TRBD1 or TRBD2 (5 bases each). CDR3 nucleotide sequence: TGTGCCAGCTCACCACCCACCCAGACAAGGGACGGCTACAATGAGCAGTTCTTC. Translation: CASSPPTQTRDGYNEQFF.